This TCR beta chain stems from a study of blood T cell repertoires in COVID-19. Across the whole study: Italy, Spain and the United States were the sources of the convalescent and acute COVID-19 samples. Sources were T cells, B-cell-depleted T cells, or PBMCs; the material itself was cDNA or gDNA.

Study processing details: Reference gene primer amplification in the assay estimated nucleated cell counts. TCRdb keeps only in-frame clones here, not all; method: immunoSEQ multiplex PCR. D and trimming were read from the DNA, whereas the V and J calls and clone size are those reported in that table. The table lists 130,000 to 150,000 clones, roughly 85% of them singletons, with 8% in the top ten. Seattle enrolled patients during active infection and tracked them longitudinally. Germline values: CDR1 SGDLS, CDR2 YYNGEE. The CDR3 extends over 16 amino acids. V lost 5 bases and J lost 8, with 20 bases in between.

Specimen: peripheral blood. The V gene is TRBV9, the J gene TRBJ1-6, with D possibly matching TRBD1 (5 bases). The clonotype originates from a woman aged 60-75 years with COVID-19, enrolled during active disease. CDR3 nucleotides: TGTGCCAGCAGGGGCCGAGACAGTGAACGGGATTCACCCCTCCACTTT. It specifies CASRGRDSERDSPLHF.